Detailed here is one T cell receptor (beta chain). The sample comes from a study of T cell changes during pregnancy in multiple sclerosis. Trimming took 4 bases from V and 2 from J, leaving 8 bases between them. Germline V gives CDR1 LNHNV, CDR2 YYDKDF (reference sequence). The CDR3 totals 13 residues. Clones were sequenced by immunoSEQ multiplex PCR, and TCRdb holds only the in-frame ones, with some missing. This sample has roughly 32,000 clones, with approximately 90% found just once. V and J are TRBV15 and TRBJ1-2; D is unresolved. Sequencing was performed on CD8+ T cells from peripheral blood mononuclear cells, taken in the third trimester of pregnancy. This TCR came from a female donor with multiple sclerosis, enrolled in a pregnancy study. The chain's CDR3 is CATSMTLNYGYTF. The DNA for the CDR3 is TGTGCCACCAGCATGACACTGAACTATGGCTACACCTTC.